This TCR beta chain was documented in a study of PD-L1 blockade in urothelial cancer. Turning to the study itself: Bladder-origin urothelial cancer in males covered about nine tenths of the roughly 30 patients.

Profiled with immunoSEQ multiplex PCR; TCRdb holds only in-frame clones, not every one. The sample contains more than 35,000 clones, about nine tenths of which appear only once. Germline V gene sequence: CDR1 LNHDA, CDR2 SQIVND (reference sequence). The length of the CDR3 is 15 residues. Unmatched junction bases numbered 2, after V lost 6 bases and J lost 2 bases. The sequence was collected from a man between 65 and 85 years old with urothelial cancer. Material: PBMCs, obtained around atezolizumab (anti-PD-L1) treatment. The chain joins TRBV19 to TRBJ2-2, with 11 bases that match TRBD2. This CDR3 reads CASRTSGVNTGELFF. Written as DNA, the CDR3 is TGTGCCAGTAGGACTAGCGGGGTCAACACCGGGGAGCTGTTTTTT.